This T cell receptor beta chain was captured in a study of blood T cell repertoires in COVID-19. Study-level background: Acute and convalescent COVID-19 samples came from the United States, Italy and Spain. T cells, B-cell-depleted T cells, or PBMCs provided the cDNA or gDNA that served as material.

Authors' data handling: Reference gene primer amplification gave estimated nucleated cell counts. This table comes from immunoSEQ multiplex PCR, and its TCRdb copy is limited to in-frame clones, with some not included. That table gives V, J and clone size, and the DNA gave D and trimming. Here the sample spans about 76,000 clones, 75% to 90% being singletons. Germline V gives CDR1 KGHSH, CDR2 LQKENI. CDR3 size: 15 residues. V trimming: 3 bases; J trimming: 9 bases; junction bases outside the gene matches: 6. The chain couples TRBV18 to TRBJ2-1; 12 bases agree with TRBD1. The TCR originated in a human donor in a cohort sampled during active COVID-19. Sequenced sample: peripheral blood. The CDR3 DNA follows: TGTGCCAGCTCACCGGGGGACAGGGGGCTCGGTGAGCAGTTCTTC. Translation gives CASSPGDRGLGEQFF.